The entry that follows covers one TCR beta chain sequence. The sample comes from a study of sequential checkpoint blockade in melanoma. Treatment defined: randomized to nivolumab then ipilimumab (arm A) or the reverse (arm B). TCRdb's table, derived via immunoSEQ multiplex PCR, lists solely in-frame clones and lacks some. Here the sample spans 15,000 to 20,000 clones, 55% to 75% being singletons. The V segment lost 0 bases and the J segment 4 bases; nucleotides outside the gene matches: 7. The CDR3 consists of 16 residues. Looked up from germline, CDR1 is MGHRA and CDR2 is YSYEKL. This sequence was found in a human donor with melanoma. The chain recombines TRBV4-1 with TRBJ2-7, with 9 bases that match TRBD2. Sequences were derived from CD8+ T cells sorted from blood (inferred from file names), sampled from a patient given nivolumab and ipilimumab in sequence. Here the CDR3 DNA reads TGCGCCAGCAGCCAAGATCGACCTAGCGGGGTGTACGAGCAGTACTTC. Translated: CASSQDRPSGVYEQYF.